The 24 T cell receptor beta chains reported below all come from one sample, sequenced in a study of T-cell memory formation after mild COVID-19. TCRdb recomputed calls from the 5' RACE reads with MiXCR, one row per CDR3 protein. The repertoire holds just over 300,000 distinct CDR3 sequences, with roughly a fifth as singletons. Sequenced input: PBMCs or a T cell subset sorted from them (not recorded which). These receptors all come from a young man who had mild COVID-19 (a few samples of this study predate the infection). Cell type and time point are not known.

The V and J genes are TRBV6-6 and TRBJ2-2, with 8 bases lining up with TRBD2. Per germline, CDR1 MNHNY and CDR2 SVGAGI (reference sequence). The CDR3 has 15 residues. Trimming removed 7 bases from V and 4 bases from J; junction bases left unmatched: 8. The CDR3: CASTELAVPTGELFF. CDR3 sequence (DNA): TGTGCCAGCACCGAACTAGCGGTCCCCACCGGGGAGCTGTTTTTT.

The chain couples TRBV6-2 or TRBV6-3 to TRBJ2-7; D is perhaps TRBD2 (6 bases). Trimming stripped 6 bases from V and 1 base from J, with 19 bases between. The CDR3 is made up of 16 amino acids. CDR1 MNHEY and CDR2 SVGEGT come from the germline V gene. This chain's CDR3 is CASSSPPGLYSYEQYV. In DNA, the CDR3 is TGTGCCAGCAGCTCCCCGCCGGGACTTTATTCCTACGAGCAGTACGTC.

J is TRBJ2-2 and V is TRBV18; no firm D call. The germline V gene has CDR1 KGHSH and CDR2 LQKENI. V lost 3 bases and J 0 bases, leaving 8 bases between the germline ends. The CDR3 is made up of 15 amino acids. DNA of the CDR3: TGTGCCAGCTCACCTTTTCAGTCGAACACCGGGGAGCTGTTTTTT. Protein product: CASSPFQSNTGELFF. The whole variable domain, remainder taken from reference TRBV18 and TRBJ2-2, is NAGVMQNPRHLVRRRGQEARLRCSPMKGHSHVYWYRQLPEEGLKFMVYLQKENIIDESGMPKERFSAEFPKEGPSILRIQQVVRGDSAAYFCASSPFQSNTGELFFGEGSRLTVL.

This rearrangement joins TRBV9 to TRBJ1-2; D perhaps matches TRBD1 (5 bases). Trimming cost V 2 bases and J 6 bases, with 8 bases left between them. Germline CDR1 is SGDLS and CDR2 is YYNGEE. The CDR3 sequence is 12 residues long. The CDR3 is CASSVVGDGYTF. CDR3 bases: TGTGCCAGCAGCGTTGTGGGGGATGGCTACACCTTC.

The rearrangement links TRBV3-1 to TRBJ2-7, with 13 nucleotides matching TRBD2. This CDR3 comprises 16 residues. V gave up 4 bases and J gave up 2 bases; unmatched junction bases: 5. The V gene's germline CDR1 is LGHDT and CDR2 YNNKEL (reference sequence). CDR3 region: CASSPPGLAGTYEQYF. In DNA form, the CDR3 reads TGTGCCAGCAGCCCCCCGGGACTAGCGGGGACCTACGAGCAGTACTTC.

The chain joins TRBV2 to TRBJ2-3; D not resolved. Trimming took off 1 base at V and 4 bases at J, with 15 bases between the two ends. Germline CDR1 is SNHLY and CDR2 is FYNNEI. CDR3 length: 16 residues. The CDR3 DNA reads as TGTGCCAGCAGTGAAGAAAGTGATAAGTCCCCAGATACGCAGTATTTT. Encoded protein: CASSEESDKSPDTQYF.

This rearrangement joins TRBV11-2 to TRBJ2-7, with a weak D call TRBD1 (5 bases). The CDR3 consists of 13 residues. V lost 5 bases, J lost 2 bases, and 10 bases lay in between. Germline CDR1 SGHAT, CDR2 FQNNGV. The CDR3 nucleotides are TGTGCCAGCAGCACACAGGCGACCTACGAGCAGTACTTC. Protein product: CASSTQATYEQYF.

CDR3: CASRDSGGFTEAFF. The CDR3 nucleotides are TGTGCCAGCAGGGACTCGGGGGGATTTACTGAAGCTTTCTTT. The chain couples TRBV6-2 or TRBV6-3 to TRBJ1-1; D might be TRBD1 (5 bases). Trimming removed 6 bases from V and 5 bases from J, with 16 bases in between. Germline V gene sequence: CDR1 MNHEY, CDR2 SVGEGT. The CDR3 consists of 14 residues.

There are a few counts of this clonotype. This chain uses TRBV5-1 with TRBJ2-7; 9 positions agree with TRBD1. The CDR3 is made up of 14 amino acids. With V trimmed by 5 bases and J by 3 bases, 6 bases remained unmatched. Germline V gene sequence: CDR1 SGHRS, CDR2 YFSETQ. CDR3 protein: CASRPGQGFYEQYF. The CDR3 bases are TGCGCCAGCAGACCGGGACAGGGTTTCTACGAGCAGTACTTC. The full variable domain, rest sourced from reference TRBV5-1 and TRBJ2-7, is KAGVTQTPRYLIKTRGQQVTLSCSPISGHRSVSWYQQTPGQGLQFLFEYFSETQRNKGNFPGRFSGRQFSNSRSEMNVSTLELGDSALYLCASRPGQGFYEQYFGPGTRLTVT.

This clonotype appeared a few times. The genes are TRBV12-3 or TRBV12-4 and TRBJ2-3, with D hard to call. The V end was cut by 7 bases, the J end by 3 bases, with 20 bases between. This CDR3 is 16 amino acids long. CDR3 in DNA: TGTGCCAGCACCGCCTCCCACCCCCAGCCGACAGATACGCAGTATTTT. This sequence encodes CASTASHPQPTDTQYF.

Points on this clonotype: Mismatch with germline at one junction end may stem from a read error. This chain joins TRBV5-1 and TRBJ2-2; 8 positions match TRBD1. CDR1 and CDR2 from the germline V gene are SGHRS and YFSETQ. The CDR3 is 13 amino acids. In DNA form, the CDR3 reads TGCGCCAGCAGCCGGACAGGGTCCGGGGAACTGTTTTTT. Its translation is CASSRTGSGELFF. Full variable domain (rest looked up from reference TRBV5-1 and TRBJ2-2): KAGVTQTPRYLIKTRGQQVTLSCSPISGHRSVSWYQQTPGQGLQFLFEYFSETQRNKGNFPGRFSGRQFSNSRSEMNVSTLELGDSALYLCASSRTGSGELFFGEGSRLTVL.

The rearrangement joins TRBV5-6 to TRBJ1-6, with 12 bases aligning to TRBD1. Germline V gene lookup returns CDR1 SGHDT and CDR2 YYEEEE. The CDR3 extends over 16 amino acids. V dropped 4 bases and J dropped 6; count of bases not matched to a gene: 5. Written as DNA, the CDR3 is TGTGCCAGCAGCGGCCGGGACAGGGGGCCTAATTCACCCCTCCACTTT. Translating gives CASSGRDRGPNSPLHF.

The chain combines TRBV5-1 with TRBJ2-5, with a tentative D call TRBD1 (6 bases). V gave up 4 bases and J gave up 5 bases, with 18 bases separating them. Germline V CDR1 and CDR2: SGHRS, YFSETQ. The CDR3 has 15 amino acids. CDR3: CASSKTGLPGETQYF. The CDR3 DNA reads as TGCGCCAGCAGCAAGACAGGATTACCTGGGGAGACCCAGTACTTC.

This clonotype was recorded a few times. This rearrangement joins TRBV5-1 to TRBJ1-6; a possible D gene is TRBD1 (5 bases). CDR1 is SGHRS, CDR2 YFSETQ, per germline. With 0 bases removed from V and 8 bases from J, the gap between germline ends came to 12 bases. There are 15 residues in the CDR3. The CDR3 spells CASSLAGQRYSPLHF. The CDR3 bases are TGCGCCAGCAGCTTGGCGGGGCAGAGATATTCACCCCTCCACTTT.

V and J are TRBV15 and TRBJ2-1; D is unresolved. Trimming stripped 1 base from V and 6 bases from J, with 4 bases between. Per the germline V gene, CDR1 is LNHNV and CDR2 is YYDKDF (reference sequence). The CDR3 length is 12 residues. Here the CDR3 reads CATSRGPNEQFF. In DNA form, the CDR3 reads TGTGCCACCAGCAGAGGGCCCAATGAGCAGTTCTTC.

This clonotype was detected only a few times. The chain combines TRBV20-1 with TRBJ1-6; 10 bases match TRBD1. This CDR3 comprises 16 residues. The J segment lost 0 bases and the V segment lost 5 bases, leaving 4 bases of the junction unmatched. CDR1 is DFQATT, CDR2 SNEGSKA, per germline (reference sequence). The CDR3 here is CSAPRTGGSYNSPLHF. The CDR3 DNA reads as TGCAGTGCTCCTCGGACAGGGGGCTCCTATAATTCACCCCTCCACTTT.

The V call is TRBV4-1, the J call TRBJ1-2; D may be TRBD1 (5 bases). Trimming took off 1 base at V and 6 bases at J, with 12 bases between the two ends. The CDR3 contains 14 residues. Looked up from germline, CDR1 is MGHRA and CDR2 is YSYEKL. CDR3 bases: TGCGCCAGCAGCCAAGGGTTGGGGGGAAATGGCTACACCTTC. Residues: CASSQGLGGNGYTF.

V gene TRBV3-1 combines with J gene TRBJ1-5, with D perhaps TRBD1 (5 bases). The CDR3 covers 16 residues. The germline V and J ends were trimmed by 3 bases and 6 bases, with 18 bases remaining between them. In germline, CDR1 is LGHDT, CDR2 YNNKEL (reference sequence). CDR3 loop: CASSQGRGPGSQPQHF. The CDR3 coding sequence is TGTGCCAGCAGCCAGGGACGCGGCCCCGGGAGTCAGCCCCAGCATTTT.

This clonotype showed up many times. The rearrangement links TRBV6-2 or TRBV6-3 to TRBJ1-5, with TRBD1 matching 7 bases. Germline lookup yields CDR1 MNHEY and CDR2 SVGEGT. J lost 4 bases, V lost 5 bases, and 2 bases had no gene match. This CDR3 is 13 amino acids long. CDR3 nucleotide sequence: TGTGCCAGCAGTCCACAGGGGAATCAGCCCCAGCATTTT. This codes for CASSPQGNQPQHF.

V is TRBV7-9 and J is TRBJ2-5; TRBD2 matches 7 bases. CDR1 and CDR2 (germline): SEHNR, FQNEAQ (reference sequence). V gave up 1 base and J gave up 5 bases; unmatched junction bases: 7. The length of the CDR3 is 15 residues. The CDR3 sequence is CASSLGRLAPETQYF. DNA for the CDR3: TGTGCCAGCAGCTTAGGTCGACTAGCTCCGGAGACCCAGTACTTC.

In this sample, this clonotype turned up a few times. This chain links TRBV4-1 with TRBJ2-2; D is perhaps TRBD1 (5 bases). The V and J ends lost 4 bases and 3 bases respectively, with 9 bases between them. This CDR3 spans 14 amino acids. CDR1 is MGHRA and CDR2 is YSYEKL in the germline V gene. The CDR3 spells CASSPTAYTGELFF. The CDR3 DNA is TGCGCCAGCAGCCCGACAGCATACACCGGGGAGCTGTTTTTT.

This clonotype was observed a few times. V gene TRBV12-3 or TRBV12-4 combines with J gene TRBJ2-5; TRBD1 might be the D (5 bases). The CDR3 spans 14 residues. Between the trimmed V and J ends, which lost 6 bases and 4 bases, there was a span of 15 bases. CDR3 in DNA: TGTGCCAGCAGCCCGCAGGGTATCCCAGAGACCCAGTACTTC. Translating gives CASSPQGIPETQYF.

This clonotype appeared a few times. The chain carries TRBV12-3 or TRBV12-4 and TRBJ2-5; 7 nucleotides align to TRBD1. The CDR3 runs 17 residues. The ends lost 5 bases at V and 1 base at J; junction bases unmatched: 13. The CDR3 region has the DNA TGTGCCAGCAGTGATGGGGTGACAGGGCCAAGCCAAGAGACCCAGTACTTC. Its translation: CASSDGVTGPSQETQYF.

This clonotype was observed a handful of times. The V and J genes are TRBV7-8 and TRBJ1-6; D might be TRBD1 (6 bases). Between the trimmed V and J ends, which lost 0 bases and 10 bases, there was a span of 13 bases. CDR1 is SGHVS and CDR2 is FQNEAQ in the germline V gene. The CDR3 has 15 residues. This CDR3 is CASSLAGAGVSPLHF. CDR3 coding DNA: TGTGCCAGCAGCTTAGCGGGGGCAGGGGTGTCACCCCTCCACTTT.